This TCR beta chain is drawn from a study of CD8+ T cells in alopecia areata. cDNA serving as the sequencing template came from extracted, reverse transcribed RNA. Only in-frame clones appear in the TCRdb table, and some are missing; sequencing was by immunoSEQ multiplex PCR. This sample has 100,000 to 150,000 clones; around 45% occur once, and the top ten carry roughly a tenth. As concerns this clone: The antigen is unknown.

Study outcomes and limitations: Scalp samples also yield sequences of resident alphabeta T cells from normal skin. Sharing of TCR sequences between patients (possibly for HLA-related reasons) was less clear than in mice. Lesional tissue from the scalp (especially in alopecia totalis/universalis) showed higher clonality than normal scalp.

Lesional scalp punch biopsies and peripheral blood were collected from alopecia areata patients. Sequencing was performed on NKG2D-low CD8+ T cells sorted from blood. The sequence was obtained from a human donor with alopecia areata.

The CDR3 DNA is TGCAGCGCCGATACTTACAGTCGATACACCTTC. It translates to CSADTYSRYTF. This chain connects TRBV29-1 to TRBJ1-2, with D hard to call. The ends were cut back, 7 bases at V and 11 bases at J, with 17 bases in the middle. In germline, CDR1 is SQVTM, CDR2 ANQGSEA. The CDR3 covers 11 residues.